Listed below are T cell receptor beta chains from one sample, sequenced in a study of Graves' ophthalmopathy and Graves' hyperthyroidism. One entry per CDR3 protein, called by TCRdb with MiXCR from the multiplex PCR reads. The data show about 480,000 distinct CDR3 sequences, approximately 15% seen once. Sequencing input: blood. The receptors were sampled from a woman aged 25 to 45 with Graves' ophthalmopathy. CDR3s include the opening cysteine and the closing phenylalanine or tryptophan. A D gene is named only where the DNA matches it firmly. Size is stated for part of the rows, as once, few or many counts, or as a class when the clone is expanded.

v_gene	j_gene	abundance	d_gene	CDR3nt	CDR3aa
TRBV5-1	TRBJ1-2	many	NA	TGCGCCAGCAGCCCGGAGGTCAATAACTATGGCTACACCTTC	CASSPEVNNYGYTF
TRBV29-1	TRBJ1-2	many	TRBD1	TGCAGCGTGGGACAGCGCAACTATGGCTACACCTTC	CSVGQRNYGYTF
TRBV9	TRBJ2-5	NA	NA	TGTGCCAACAGCGTAGATCTGAGCCCGGCAGAGACCCAGTACTTC	CANSVDLSPAETQYF
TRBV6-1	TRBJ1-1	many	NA	TGTGCCAGCAGTGAAGGGGGCTTGGACACTGAAGCTTTCTTT	CASSEGGLDTEAFF
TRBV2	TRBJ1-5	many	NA	TGTGCCAGCAGTGTCTCGATGGGATTGGGTCAGCCCCAGCATTTT	CASSVSMGLGQPQHF
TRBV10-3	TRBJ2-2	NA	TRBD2	TGTGCTATCAGTGAGTCCCGGCTAGCGGGACGGAACACCGGGGAGCTGTGTTTT	CAISESRLAGRNTGELCF
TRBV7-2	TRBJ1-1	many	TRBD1	TGTGCCAGCAGCCTTAGACAGGGTAGCACTGAAGCTTTCTTT	CASSLRQGSTEAFF
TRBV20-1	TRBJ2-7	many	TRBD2	TGCAGTGCTATATCCTCCTCTAGCGGGAGTGCCCGCGAGCAGTACTTC	CSAISSSSGSAREQYF
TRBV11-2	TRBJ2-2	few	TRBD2	TGTGCCAGCAGCGGAGGACTAGCGGGGACTCACACCGGGGAGCTGTTTTTT	CASSGGLAGTHTGELFF
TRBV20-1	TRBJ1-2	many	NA	TGCAGTGCTAGAGATCTGGAGTCTATTACGGGGGGCTACACCTTC	CSARDLESITGGYTF
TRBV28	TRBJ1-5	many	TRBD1	TGTGCCAGCAGTGGACAGGGTAATCAGCCCCAGCATTTT	CASSGQGNQPQHF
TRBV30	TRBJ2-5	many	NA	TGTGCCTGGACTTGGTGGGGCAGCGGAGAGACCCAGTACTTC	CAWTWWGSGETQYF
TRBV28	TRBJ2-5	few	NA	TGTGCCAGCAGCGGGCTGGGAGGCGGACAAGAGACCCAGTACTTC	CASSGLGGGQETQYF
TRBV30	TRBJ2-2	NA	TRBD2	TGTGCCTGGGCTACTAGCGGGAGAGGCACCGGGGAGCTGTTTTTT	CAWATSGRGTGELFF
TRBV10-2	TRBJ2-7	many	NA	TGCGCCAGCGGGGGCCCCTACGAGCAGTACTTC	CASGGPYEQYF